The rows below give T cell receptor beta chains drawn from one sample of a study of blood T cell repertoires in COVID-19. Profiled with immunoSEQ multiplex PCR; TCRdb holds only in-frame clones, not every one. The data contain roughly 150,000 clones, about four fifths of them singletons. The sequenced sample was peripheral blood. These receptors originate from a man aged 55 to 70 with acute or convalescent COVID-19. Each CDR3 is given with its conserved first and last residue. The order of the fields is CDR3 length, V gene, D gene, J gene, clone size, CDR3 protein, CDR3 DNA. A D gene is named only where the DNA matches it firmly. Size is omitted from some rows. Given values are once, few, many or a class for expanded clones.

len: 15; v_gene: TRBV5-1; d_gene: TRBD2; j_gene: TRBJ2-1; abundance: NA; CDR3aa: CASSLAGSGSNEQFF; CDR3nt: TGCGCCAGCAGCTTGGCCGGTAGCGGGAGTAATGAGCAGTTCTTC
len: 14; v_gene: TRBV6-2/TRBV6-3; d_gene: TRBD1; j_gene: TRBJ1-1; abundance: NA; CDR3aa: CASSWTGLNTEAFF; CDR3nt: TGTGCCAGCAGTTGGACAGGGTTAAACACTGAAGCTTTCTTT
len: 15; v_gene: TRBV3-1/TRBV3-2; d_gene: NA; j_gene: TRBJ2-7; abundance: NA; CDR3aa: CASSQERPLAHEQYF; CDR3nt: TGTGCCAGCAGCCAAGAGCGGCCTCTAGCCCACGAGCAGTACTTC
len: 12; v_gene: TRBV2; d_gene: NA; j_gene: TRBJ2-7; abundance: NA; CDR3aa: CASSYDRYEQYF; CDR3nt: TGTGCCAGCAGTTACGACAGATACGAGCAGTACTTC
len: 13; v_gene: TRBV7-9; d_gene: NA; j_gene: TRBJ2-2; abundance: NA; CDR3aa: CASGRINTGELFF; CDR3nt: TGTGCCAGTGGGCGCATCAACACCGGGGAGCTGTTTTTT
len: 13; v_gene: TRBV5-4; d_gene: NA; j_gene: TRBJ2-1; abundance: NA; CDR3aa: CASSLAVANEQFF; CDR3nt: TGTGCCAGCAGCTTGGCCGTGGCCAATGAGCAGTTCTTC
len: 15; v_gene: TRBV6-4; d_gene: TRBD1; j_gene: TRBJ2-3; abundance: few; CDR3aa: CASSVTGGKADTQYF; CDR3nt: TGTGCCAGCAGTGTTACAGGGGGGAAGGCAGATACGCAGTATTTT
len: 14; v_gene: TRBV2; d_gene: NA; j_gene: TRBJ1-3; abundance: NA; CDR3aa: CASSGAGSGNTIYF; CDR3nt: TGTGCCAGCAGTGGGGCGGGCTCTGGAAACACCATATATTTT
len: 14; v_gene: TRBV2; d_gene: TRBD2; j_gene: TRBJ2-1; abundance: NA; CDR3aa: CASSSRTSGGEQFF; CDR3nt: TGTGCCAGCAGCTCTAGGACTTCGGGGGGTGAGCAGTTCTTC
len: 15; v_gene: TRBV19; d_gene: NA; j_gene: TRBJ2-5; abundance: NA; CDR3aa: CASSMNLSPRETQYF; CDR3nt: TGTGCCAGTAGTATGAATTTATCCCCCCGGGAGACCCAGTACTTC
len: 11; v_gene: TRBV24-1; d_gene: NA; j_gene: TRBJ2-7; abundance: NA; CDR3aa: CATSGPWEQYF; CDR3nt: TGTGCCACCAGTGGGCCCTGGGAGCAGTACTTC
len: 15; v_gene: TRBV9; d_gene: TRBD1; j_gene: TRBJ2-1; abundance: once; CDR3aa: CASTLGGSESNEQFF; CDR3nt: TGTGCCAGCACCTTAGGGGGCTCCGAATCCAATGAGCAGTTCTTC
len: 15; v_gene: TRBV6-5; d_gene: TRBD1; j_gene: TRBJ2-5; abundance: NA; CDR3aa: CASTLGAGGLETQYF; CDR3nt: TGTGCCAGCACTTTGGGGGCAGGGGGCCTAGAGACCCAGTACTTC
len: 12; v_gene: TRBV2; d_gene: NA; j_gene: TRBJ1-1; abundance: few; CDR3aa: CASSKEGTEAFF; CDR3nt: TGTGCCAGCAGTAAAGAGGGGACTGAAGCTTTCTTT
len: 15; v_gene: TRBV28; d_gene: TRBD1; j_gene: TRBJ1-2; abundance: NA; CDR3aa: CASSPETGGAYGYTF; CDR3nt: TGTGCCAGCAGTCCAGAGACAGGGGGGGCCTATGGCTACACCTTC
len: 13; v_gene: TRBV7-2; d_gene: NA; j_gene: TRBJ1-2; abundance: once; CDR3aa: CASSPDEDYGYTF; CDR3nt: TGTGCCAGCAGCCCCGACGAGGACTATGGCTACACCTTC
len: 15; v_gene: TRBV19; d_gene: TRBD1; j_gene: TRBJ1-3; abundance: NA; CDR3aa: CASSRRGGPGNTIYF; CDR3nt: TGTGCCAGTAGCCGGCGAGGGGGCCCTGGAAACACCATATATTTT
len: 16; v_gene: TRBV5-4; d_gene: TRBD2; j_gene: TRBJ2-2; abundance: NA; CDR3aa: CASSFFSGVNTGELFF; CDR3nt: TGTGCCAGCAGCTTCTTTAGCGGGGTGAACACCGGGGAGCTGTTTTTT
len: 11; v_gene: TRBV3-1/TRBV3-2; d_gene: NA; j_gene: TRBJ1-2; abundance: NA; CDR3aa: CASSQGMGYTF; CDR3nt: TGTGCCAGCAGCCAAGGTATGGGCTACACCTTC
len: 16; v_gene: TRBV19; d_gene: TRBD1; j_gene: TRBJ1-1; abundance: NA; CDR3aa: CASSNRQGAGNTEAFF; CDR3nt: TGTGCCAGTAGTAATCGACAGGGGGCTGGGAACACTGAAGCTTTCTTT
len: 15; v_gene: TRBV7-2; d_gene: TRBD1; j_gene: TRBJ1-6; abundance: NA; CDR3aa: CASSLGRGRNSPLHF; CDR3nt: TGTGCCAGCAGCTTAGGGAGGGGGCGGAATTCACCCCTCCACTTT
len: 12; v_gene: TRBV10-2; d_gene: NA; j_gene: TRBJ2-7; abundance: NA; CDR3aa: CASSGQTYEQYF; CDR3nt: TGCGCCAGCAGTGGACAGACTTACGAGCAGTACTTC
len: 15; v_gene: TRBV19; d_gene: NA; j_gene: TRBJ1-1; abundance: NA; CDR3aa: CASTARRAWNTEAFF; CDR3nt: TGTGCCAGTACCGCCAGGCGGGCCTGGAACACTGAAGCTTTCTTT
len: 10; v_gene: TRBV29-1; d_gene: TRBD2; j_gene: TRBJ2-1; abundance: NA; CDR3aa: CSVGGVEQFF; CDR3nt: TGCAGCGTGGGGGGGGTTGAGCAGTTCTTC
len: 18; v_gene: TRBV27; d_gene: TRBD1; j_gene: TRBJ1-2; abundance: NA; CDR3aa: CASSLRRQGGAYNYGYTF; CDR3nt: TGTGCCAGCAGTTTACGCCGACAGGGGGGCGCCTACAACTATGGCTACACCTTC
len: 15; v_gene: TRBV18; d_gene: NA; j_gene: TRBJ2-5; abundance: NA; CDR3aa: CASSPFLDSQETQYF; CDR3nt: TGTGCCAGCTCACCTTTTTTAGACTCGCAAGAGACCCAGTACTTC
len: 14; v_gene: TRBV10-3; d_gene: TRBD2; j_gene: TRBJ2-7; abundance: NA; CDR3aa: CAISGAGGPYEQYF; CDR3nt: TGTGCCATCAGTGGAGCGGGAGGGCCCTACGAGCAGTACTTC
len: 15; v_gene: TRBV7-2; d_gene: NA; j_gene: TRBJ2-1; abundance: NA; CDR3aa: CASSLGGGHYNEQFF; CDR3nt: TGTGCCAGCAGCTTAGGTGGAGGGCACTACAATGAGCAGTTCTTC
len: 15; v_gene: TRBV3-1/TRBV3-2; d_gene: NA; j_gene: TRBJ1-6; abundance: once; CDR3aa: CASSPRGQIGSPLHF; CDR3nt: TGTGCCAGCAGCCCACGTGGACAGATTGGTTCACCCCTCCACTTT
len: 15; v_gene: TRBV5-4; d_gene: TRBD1; j_gene: TRBJ1-3; abundance: NA; CDR3aa: CASSLGRDRGNTIYF; CDR3nt: TGTGCCAGCAGCTTGGGACGGGACAGAGGAAACACCATATATTTT
len: 12; v_gene: TRBV5-4; d_gene: NA; j_gene: TRBJ2-5; abundance: NA; CDR3aa: CASSPFGETQYF; CDR3nt: TGTGCCAGCAGCCCGTTCGGAGAGACCCAGTACTTC
len: 15; v_gene: TRBV11-2; d_gene: TRBD1; j_gene: TRBJ2-7; abundance: NA; CDR3aa: CASREPGQGKYEQYF; CDR3nt: TGTGCCAGCAGGGAGCCGGGACAGGGTAAATACGAGCAGTACTTC
len: 17; v_gene: TRBV5-8; d_gene: TRBD1; j_gene: TRBJ1-1; abundance: NA; CDR3aa: CASSLQGTPGMNTEAFF; CDR3nt: TGTGCCAGCAGCTTACAGGGGACACCGGGGATGAACACTGAAGCTTTCTTT
len: 16; v_gene: TRBV2; d_gene: TRBD2; j_gene: TRBJ2-3; abundance: NA; CDR3aa: CASILAGGSGTDTQYF; CDR3nt: TGTGCCAGCATCCTAGCGGGGGGTTCCGGCACAGATACGCAGTATTTT
len: 18; v_gene: TRBV19; d_gene: TRBD2; j_gene: TRBJ2-2; abundance: NA; CDR3aa: CASSIVLAGGPSTGELFF; CDR3nt: TGTGCCAGTAGTATCGTACTAGCGGGAGGGCCGAGCACCGGGGAGCTGTTTTTT
len: 15; v_gene: TRBV3-1/TRBV3-2; d_gene: TRBD2; j_gene: TRBJ2-1; abundance: NA; CDR3aa: CASRLTSGKGNEQFF; CDR3nt: TGTGCCAGCAGGTTGACTAGCGGGAAGGGCAATGAGCAGTTCTTC
len: 14; v_gene: TRBV12-5; d_gene: NA; j_gene: TRBJ2-2; abundance: NA; CDR3aa: CASGLDRVDGELFF; CDR3nt: TGTGCTAGTGGTTTGGACAGGGTTGACGGGGAGCTGTTTTTT
len: 14; v_gene: TRBV28; d_gene: NA; j_gene: TRBJ1-1; abundance: NA; CDR3aa: CASTPSSGNTEAFF; CDR3nt: TGTGCCAGCACCCCAAGTTCGGGAAACACTGAAGCTTTCTTT
len: 15; v_gene: TRBV5-6; d_gene: NA; j_gene: TRBJ1-3; abundance: NA; CDR3aa: CASSTRLGSGNTIYF; CDR3nt: TGTGCCAGCAGCACGCGCCTCGGCTCTGGAAACACCATATATTTT
len: 13; v_gene: TRBV7-3; d_gene: NA; j_gene: TRBJ2-2; abundance: NA; CDR3aa: CASSPRRTGELFF; CDR3nt: TGTGCCAGCAGCCCCCGTCGGACCGGGGAGCTGTTTTTT
len: 17; v_gene: TRBV18; d_gene: NA; j_gene: TRBJ2-6; abundance: NA; CDR3aa: CASSPRGGIGGANVLTF; CDR3nt: TGTGCCAGCTCACCACGTGGGGGGATAGGTGGGGCCAACGTCCTGACTTTC
len: 15; v_gene: TRBV7-2; d_gene: TRBD2; j_gene: TRBJ2-7; abundance: once; CDR3aa: CASSSASGGLYEQYF; CDR3nt: TGTGCCAGCAGCAGTGCTAGCGGGGGCCTCTACGAGCAGTACTTC
len: 14; v_gene: TRBV7-9; d_gene: NA; j_gene: TRBJ2-7; abundance: NA; CDR3aa: CASSPAETPYEQYF; CDR3nt: TGTGCCAGCAGCCCCGCGGAAACCCCCTACGAGCAGTACTTC
len: 16; v_gene: TRBV21-1; d_gene: NA; j_gene: TRBJ2-3; abundance: NA; CDR3aa: CASSKEGEDRTDTQYF; CDR3nt: TGTGCCAGCAGCAAAGAGGGAGAAGATCGTACAGATACGCAGTATTTT
len: 15; v_gene: TRBV4-2; d_gene: TRBD2; j_gene: TRBJ2-1; abundance: NA; CDR3aa: CASSQRIAGGNEQFF; CDR3nt: TGTGCCAGCAGCCAACGGATAGCGGGGGGAAATGAGCAGTTCTTC
len: 16; v_gene: TRBV13; d_gene: TRBD1; j_gene: TRBJ2-7; abundance: NA; CDR3aa: CASSKSPGQGSHEQYF; CDR3nt: TGTGCCAGCAGCAAATCCCCGGGACAGGGATCCCACGAGCAGTACTTC
len: 13; v_gene: TRBV30; d_gene: TRBD2; j_gene: TRBJ2-7; abundance: few; CDR3aa: CAWSVGTTYEQYF; CDR3nt: TGTGCCTGGAGTGTCGGGACTACCTACGAGCAGTACTTC
len: 16; v_gene: TRBV3-1/TRBV3-2; d_gene: NA; j_gene: TRBJ2-4; abundance: NA; CDR3aa: CASSQAPGVAKNIQYF; CDR3nt: TGTGCCAGCAGCCAAGCCCCAGGGGTAGCCAAAAACATTCAGTACTTC
len: 15; v_gene: TRBV5-1; d_gene: NA; j_gene: TRBJ2-3; abundance: once; CDR3aa: CASSLSPLPTDTQYF; CDR3nt: TGCGCCAGCAGCCTTAGCCCTCTACCCACAGATACGCAGTATTTT
len: 16; v_gene: TRBV4-1; d_gene: NA; j_gene: TRBJ1-1; abundance: NA; CDR3aa: CASSQVAQGPNTEAFF; CDR3nt: TGCGCCAGCAGCCAAGTGGCACAGGGACCGAACACTGAAGCTTTCTTT
len: 12; v_gene: TRBV7-9; d_gene: NA; j_gene: TRBJ1-2; abundance: once; CDR3aa: CASSLDRYGYTF; CDR3nt: TGTGCCAGCAGCTTAGATCGCTATGGCTACACCTTC
len: 13; v_gene: TRBV29-1; d_gene: NA; j_gene: TRBJ2-7; abundance: NA; CDR3aa: CSVQAGSSYEQYF; CDR3nt: TGCAGCGTTCAGGCCGGCAGCTCCTACGAGCAGTACTTC
len: 15; v_gene: TRBV18; d_gene: NA; j_gene: TRBJ1-4; abundance: NA; CDR3aa: CASSPRQAKGEKLFF; CDR3nt: TGTGCCAGCTCACCAAGACAGGCGAAGGGGGAAAAACTGTTTTTT
len: 15; v_gene: TRBV5-4; d_gene: TRBD2; j_gene: TRBJ2-1; abundance: NA; CDR3aa: CASSISGGAYNEQFF; CDR3nt: TGTGCCAGCAGCATTAGCGGGGGGGCCTACAATGAGCAGTTCTTC
len: 15; v_gene: TRBV7-2; d_gene: TRBD1; j_gene: TRBJ2-7; abundance: NA; CDR3aa: CASSRPGTGAYEQYF; CDR3nt: TGTGCCAGCAGCCGTCCCGGGACAGGGGCCTACGAGCAGTACTTC